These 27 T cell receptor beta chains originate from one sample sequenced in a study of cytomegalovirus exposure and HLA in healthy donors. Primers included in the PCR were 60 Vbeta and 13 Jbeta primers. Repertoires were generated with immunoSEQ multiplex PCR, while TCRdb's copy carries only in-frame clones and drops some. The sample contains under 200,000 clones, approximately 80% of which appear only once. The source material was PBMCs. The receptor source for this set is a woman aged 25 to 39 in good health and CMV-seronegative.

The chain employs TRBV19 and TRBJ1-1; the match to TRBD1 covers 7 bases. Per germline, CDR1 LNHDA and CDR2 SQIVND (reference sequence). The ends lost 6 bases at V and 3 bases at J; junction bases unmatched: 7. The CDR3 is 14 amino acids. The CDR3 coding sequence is TGTGCCAGTAGCCTCGACAGGGTGCACACTGAAGCTTTCTTT. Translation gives CASSLDRVHTEAFF.

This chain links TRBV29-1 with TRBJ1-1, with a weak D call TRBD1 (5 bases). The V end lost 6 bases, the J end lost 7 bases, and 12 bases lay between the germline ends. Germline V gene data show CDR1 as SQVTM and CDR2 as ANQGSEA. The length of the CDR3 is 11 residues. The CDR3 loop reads CSVARVNEAFF. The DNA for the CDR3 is TGCAGCGTCGCCAGGGTTAATGAAGCTTTCTTT.

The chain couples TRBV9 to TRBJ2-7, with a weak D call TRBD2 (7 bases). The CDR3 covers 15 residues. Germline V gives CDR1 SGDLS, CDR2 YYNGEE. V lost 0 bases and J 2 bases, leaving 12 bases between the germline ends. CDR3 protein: CASSVEGGGPYEQYF. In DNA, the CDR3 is TGTGCCAGCAGCGTAGAGGGCGGGGGCCCCTACGAGCAGTACTTC.

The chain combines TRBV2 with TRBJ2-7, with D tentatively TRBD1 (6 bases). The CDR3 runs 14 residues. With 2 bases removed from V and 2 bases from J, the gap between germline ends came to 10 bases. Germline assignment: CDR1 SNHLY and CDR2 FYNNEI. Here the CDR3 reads CASSEQTGPYEQYF. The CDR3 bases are TGTGCCAGCAGTGAACAGACAGGTCCCTACGAGCAGTACTTC.

CDR3 sequence reads: CASAEWEAGGELFF. In DNA, the CDR3 is TGTGCCAGTGCAGAGTGGGAGGCGGGGGGGGAGCTGTTTTTT. The genes are TRBV19 and TRBJ2-2; D perhaps matches TRBD2 (6 bases). Germline V lookup: CDR1 LNHDA, CDR2 SQIVND (reference sequence). This CDR3 contains 14 residues. V lost 8 bases, J lost 8 bases, and 18 bases lay in between.

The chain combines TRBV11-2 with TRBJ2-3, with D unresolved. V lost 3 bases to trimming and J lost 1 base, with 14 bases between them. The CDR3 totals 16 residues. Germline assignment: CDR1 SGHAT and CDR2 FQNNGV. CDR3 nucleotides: TGTGCCAGCAGCTTTTACCCCGTGAGCGGCACAGATACGCAGTATTTT. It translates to CASSFYPVSGTDTQYF. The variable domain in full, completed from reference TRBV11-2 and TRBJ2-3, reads EAGVAQSPRYKIIEKRQSVAFWCNPISGHATLYWYQQILGQGPKLLIQFQNNGVVDDSQLPKDRFSAERLKGVDSTLKIQPAKLEDSAVYLCASSFYPVSGTDTQYFGPGTRLTVL.

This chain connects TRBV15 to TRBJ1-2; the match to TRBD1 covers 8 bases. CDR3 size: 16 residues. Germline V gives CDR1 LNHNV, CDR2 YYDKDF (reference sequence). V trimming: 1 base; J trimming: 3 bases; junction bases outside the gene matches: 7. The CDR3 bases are TGTGCCACCAGCAGAGGGGGACAGGATACTTACTATGGCTACACCTTC. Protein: CATSRGGQDTYYGYTF.

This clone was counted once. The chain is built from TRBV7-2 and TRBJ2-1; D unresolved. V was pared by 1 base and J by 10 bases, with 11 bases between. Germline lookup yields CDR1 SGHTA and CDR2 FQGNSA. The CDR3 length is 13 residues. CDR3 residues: CASSLGVLSEQFF. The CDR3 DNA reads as TGTGCCAGCAGCTTAGGCGTTCTGAGCGAGCAGTTCTTC.

The chain's CDR3 is CASSRVGGARGTDTQYF. CDR3 nucleotide sequence: TGCGCCAGCAGCCGAGTCGGAGGTGCGAGGGGCACAGATACGCAGTATTTT. This chain joins TRBV4-1 and TRBJ2-3, with a tentative D call TRBD2 (5 bases). V lost 4 bases to trimming and J lost 1 base, with 18 bases between them. CDR1 and CDR2 (germline): MGHRA, YSYEKL. CDR3 size: 17 residues.

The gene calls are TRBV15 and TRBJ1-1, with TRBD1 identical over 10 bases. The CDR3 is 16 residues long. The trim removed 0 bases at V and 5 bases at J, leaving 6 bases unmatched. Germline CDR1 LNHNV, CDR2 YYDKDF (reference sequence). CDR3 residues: CATSRERTGGWTEAFF. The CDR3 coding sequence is TGTGCCACCAGCAGAGAGAGGACAGGGGGATGGACTGAAGCTTTCTTT. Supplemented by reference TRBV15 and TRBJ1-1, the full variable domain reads DAMVIQNPRYQVTQFGKPVTLSCSQTLNHNVMYWYQQKSSQAPKLLFHYYDKDFNNEADTPDNFQSRRPNTSFCFLDIRSPGLGDTAMYLCATSRERTGGWTEAFFGQGTRLTVV.

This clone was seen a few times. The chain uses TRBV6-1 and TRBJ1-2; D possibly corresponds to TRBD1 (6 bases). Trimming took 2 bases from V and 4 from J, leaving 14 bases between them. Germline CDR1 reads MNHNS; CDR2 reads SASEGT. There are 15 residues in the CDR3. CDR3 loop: CASSEPAGARYGYTF. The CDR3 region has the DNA TGTGCCAGCAGTGAACCGGCAGGGGCCCGCTATGGCTACACCTTC.

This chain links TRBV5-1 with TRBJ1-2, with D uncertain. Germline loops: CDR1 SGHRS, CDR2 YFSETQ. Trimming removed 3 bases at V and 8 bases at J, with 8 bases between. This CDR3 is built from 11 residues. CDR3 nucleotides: TGCGCCAGCAGCTCGGAGGGAGGCTACACCTTC. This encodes CASSSEGGYTF. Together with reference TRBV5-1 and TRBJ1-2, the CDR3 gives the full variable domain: KAGVTQTPRYLIKTRGQQVTLSCSPISGHRSVSWYQQTPGQGLQFLFEYFSETQRNKGNFPGRFSGRQFSNSRSEMNVSTLELGDSALYLCASSSEGGYTFGSGTRLTVV.

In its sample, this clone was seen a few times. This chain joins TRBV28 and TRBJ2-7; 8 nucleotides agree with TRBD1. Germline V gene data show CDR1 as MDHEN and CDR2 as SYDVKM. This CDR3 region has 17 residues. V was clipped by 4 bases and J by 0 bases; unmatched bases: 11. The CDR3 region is CASSSQWTGKSSYEQYF. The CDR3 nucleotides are TGTGCCAGCAGTTCCCAATGGACAGGGAAGAGCTCCTACGAGCAGTACTTC.

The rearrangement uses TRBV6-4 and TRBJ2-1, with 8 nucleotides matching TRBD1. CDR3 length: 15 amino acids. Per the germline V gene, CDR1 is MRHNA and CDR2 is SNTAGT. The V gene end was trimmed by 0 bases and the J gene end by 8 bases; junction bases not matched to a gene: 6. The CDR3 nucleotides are TGTGCCAGCAGTGACTCCGGACAGGGTCCCCATGAGCAGTTCTTC. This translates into CASSDSGQGPHEQFF.

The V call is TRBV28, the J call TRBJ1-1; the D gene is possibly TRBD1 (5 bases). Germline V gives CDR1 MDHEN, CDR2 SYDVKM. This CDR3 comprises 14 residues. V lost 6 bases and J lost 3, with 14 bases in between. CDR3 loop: CASRDSRADTEAFF. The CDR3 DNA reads TGTGCCAGCAGAGACAGCCGGGCGGACACTGAAGCTTTCTTT.

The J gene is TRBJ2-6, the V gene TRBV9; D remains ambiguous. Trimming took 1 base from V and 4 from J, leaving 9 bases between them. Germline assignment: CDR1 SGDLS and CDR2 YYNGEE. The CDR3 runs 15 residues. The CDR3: CASSVRGSGANVLTF. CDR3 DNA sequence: TGTGCCAGCAGCGTACGAGGTTCAGGGGCCAACGTCCTGACTTTC.

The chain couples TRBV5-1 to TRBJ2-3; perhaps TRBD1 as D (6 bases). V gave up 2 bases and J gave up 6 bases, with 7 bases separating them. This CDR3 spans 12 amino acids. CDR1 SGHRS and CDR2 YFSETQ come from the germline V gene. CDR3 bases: TGCGCCAGCAGCTTCACAGGGGATACGCAGTATTTT. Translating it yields CASSFTGDTQYF.

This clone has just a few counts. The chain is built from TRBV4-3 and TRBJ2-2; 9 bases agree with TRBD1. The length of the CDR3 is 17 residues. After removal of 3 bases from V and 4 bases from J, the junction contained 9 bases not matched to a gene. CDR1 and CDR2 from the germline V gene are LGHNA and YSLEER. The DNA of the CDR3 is TGCGCCAGCAGCCATCATCCGGGACAGGGCGGCACCGGGGAGCTGTTTTTT. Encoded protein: CASSHHPGQGGTGELFF.

The CDR3 DNA reads TGTGCCAGTAGTATATTGCAGGGCCATAACTATGGCTACACCTTC. Translation gives CASSILQGHNYGYTF. V is TRBV19 and J is TRBJ1-2, with a tentative D call TRBD1 (5 bases). Trimming pared 2 bases from V and 1 base from J, leaving 11 bases between. The CDR3 loop spans 15 amino acids. Germline-derived CDR1 and CDR2 are LNHDA and SQIVND (reference sequence).

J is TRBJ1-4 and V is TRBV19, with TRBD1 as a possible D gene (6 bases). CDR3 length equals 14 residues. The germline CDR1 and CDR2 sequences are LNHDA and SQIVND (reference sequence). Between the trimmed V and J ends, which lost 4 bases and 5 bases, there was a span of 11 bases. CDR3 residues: CASSNRAINEKLFF. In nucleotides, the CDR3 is TGTGCCAGTAGTAACAGGGCCATAAATGAAAAACTGTTTTTT.

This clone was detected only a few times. For the CDR3, the DNA is TGTGCCAGCAGCCCCCGCAGGGGGGTTGTCTACACCTTC. Its translation: CASSPRRGVVYTF. This chain connects TRBV7-2 to TRBJ1-2, with TRBD1 identical over 7 bases. The V gene's germline CDR1 is SGHTA and CDR2 FQGNSA. Trimming took 5 bases from V and 10 from J; bases not matched to a gene: 10. The CDR3 is 13 amino acids.

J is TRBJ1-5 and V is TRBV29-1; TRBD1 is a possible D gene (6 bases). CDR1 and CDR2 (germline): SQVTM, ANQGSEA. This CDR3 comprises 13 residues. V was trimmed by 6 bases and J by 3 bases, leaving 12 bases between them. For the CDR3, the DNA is TGCAGCGTGGCGAGGGGGAACAATCAGCCCCAGCATTTT. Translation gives CSVARGNNQPQHF. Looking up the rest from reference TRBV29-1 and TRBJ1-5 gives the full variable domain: SAVISQKPSRDICQRGTSLTIQCQVDSQVTMMFWYRQQPGQSLTLIATANQGSEATYESGFVIDKFPISRPNLTFSTLTVSNMSPEDSSIYLCSVARGNNQPQHFGDGTRLSIL.

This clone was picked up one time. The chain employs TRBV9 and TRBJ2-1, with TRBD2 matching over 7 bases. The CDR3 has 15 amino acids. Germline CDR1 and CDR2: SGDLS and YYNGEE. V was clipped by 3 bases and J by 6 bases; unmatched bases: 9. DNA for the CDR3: TGTGCCAGCAGCGGAGACAGAGGGACTATCAATGAGCAGTTCTTC. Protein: CASSGDRGTINEQFF.

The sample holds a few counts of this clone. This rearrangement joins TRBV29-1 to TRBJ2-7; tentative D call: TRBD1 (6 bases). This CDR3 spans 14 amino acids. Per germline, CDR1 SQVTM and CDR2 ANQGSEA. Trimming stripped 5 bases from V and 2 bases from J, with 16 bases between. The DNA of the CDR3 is TGCAGCGTTCTCGAGGGGACACGGGCCTACGAGCAGTACTTC. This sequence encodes CSVLEGTRAYEQYF.

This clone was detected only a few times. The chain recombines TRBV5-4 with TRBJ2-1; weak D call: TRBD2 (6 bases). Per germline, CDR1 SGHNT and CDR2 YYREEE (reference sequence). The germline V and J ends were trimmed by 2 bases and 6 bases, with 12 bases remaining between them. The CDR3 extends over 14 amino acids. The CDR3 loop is CASSFRGGGNEQFF. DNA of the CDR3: TGTGCCAGCAGCTTCCGTGGGGGAGGCAATGAGCAGTTCTTC.

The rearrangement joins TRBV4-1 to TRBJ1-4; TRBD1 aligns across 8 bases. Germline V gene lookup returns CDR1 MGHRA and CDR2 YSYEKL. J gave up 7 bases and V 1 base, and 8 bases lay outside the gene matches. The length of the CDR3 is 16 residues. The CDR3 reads CASSQGQGRAGEKLFF. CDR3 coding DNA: TGCGCCAGCAGCCAAGGACAGGGGAGGGCTGGTGAAAAACTGTTTTTT.

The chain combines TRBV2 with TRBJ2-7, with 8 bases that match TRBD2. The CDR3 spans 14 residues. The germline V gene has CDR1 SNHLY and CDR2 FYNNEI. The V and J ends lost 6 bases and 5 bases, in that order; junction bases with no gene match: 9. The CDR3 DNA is TGTGCCAGCAGCCCCGGGACTAGGGTCGACGAGCAGTACTTC. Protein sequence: CASSPGTRVDEQYF. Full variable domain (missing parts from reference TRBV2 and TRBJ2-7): EPEVTQTPSHQVTQMGQEVILRCVPISNHLYFYWYRQILGQKVEFLVSFYNNEISEKSEIFDDQFSVERPDGSNFTLKIRSTKLEDSAMYFCASSPGTRVDEQYFGPGTRLTVT.